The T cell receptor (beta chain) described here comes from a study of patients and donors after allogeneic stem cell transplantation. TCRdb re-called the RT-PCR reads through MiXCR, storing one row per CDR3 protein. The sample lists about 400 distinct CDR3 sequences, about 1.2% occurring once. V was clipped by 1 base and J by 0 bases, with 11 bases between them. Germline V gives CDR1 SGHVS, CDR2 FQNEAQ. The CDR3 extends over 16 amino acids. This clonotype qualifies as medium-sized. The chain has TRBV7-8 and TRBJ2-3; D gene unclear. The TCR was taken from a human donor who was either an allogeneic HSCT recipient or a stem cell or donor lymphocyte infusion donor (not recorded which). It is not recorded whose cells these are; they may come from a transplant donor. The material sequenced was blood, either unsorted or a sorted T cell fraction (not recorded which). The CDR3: CASSLEYFSSTDTQYF. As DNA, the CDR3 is TGTGCCAGCAGCTTAGAGTACTTCTCTAGCACAGATACGCAGTATTTT.